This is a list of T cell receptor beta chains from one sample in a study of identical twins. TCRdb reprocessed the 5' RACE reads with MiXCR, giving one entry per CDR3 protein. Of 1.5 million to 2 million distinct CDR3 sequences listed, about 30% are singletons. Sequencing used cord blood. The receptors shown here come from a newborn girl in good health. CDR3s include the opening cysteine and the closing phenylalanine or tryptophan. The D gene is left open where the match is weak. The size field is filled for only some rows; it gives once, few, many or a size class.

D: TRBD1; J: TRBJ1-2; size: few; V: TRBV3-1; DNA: TGTGCCAGCAGCCCCCGGACAGGGGCCTTCGGGGGCTACACCTTC; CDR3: CASSPRTGAFGGYTF
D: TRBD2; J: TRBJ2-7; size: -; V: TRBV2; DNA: TGTGCCAGCAGTACCTCTCTAGCGGGGGGACTCCCCACCTACGAGCAGTACTTC; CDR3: CASSTSLAGGLPTYEQYF
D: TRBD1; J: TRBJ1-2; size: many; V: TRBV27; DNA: TGTGCCAGCAGTTTATCGACAGGGGGCAACTATGGCTACACCTTC; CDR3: CASSLSTGGNYGYTF
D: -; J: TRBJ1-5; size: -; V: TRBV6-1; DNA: TGTGCCAGCAGGGCCCCGGGGGAGCCCCAGCATTTT; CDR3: CASRAPGEPQHF
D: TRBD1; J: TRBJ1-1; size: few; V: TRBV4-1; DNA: TGCGCCAGCAGCCGCGGGACAGGGGATACTGAAGCTTTCTTT; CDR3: CASSRGTGDTEAFF
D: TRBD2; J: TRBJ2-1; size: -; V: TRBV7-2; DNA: TGTGCCAGCAGCTTAGGTAGCGGGGGCCGTAGCTCCTACAATGAGCAGTTCTTC; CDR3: CASSLGSGGRSSYNEQFF
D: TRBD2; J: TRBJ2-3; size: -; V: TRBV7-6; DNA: TGTGCCAGCAGCTTACGCCAGGGACTAGCGTTTGGGGATACGCAGTATTTT; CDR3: CASSLRQGLAFGDTQYF
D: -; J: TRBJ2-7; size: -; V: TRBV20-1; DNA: TGCAGTGCTATCCATGCTTCGGCCTACGAGCAGTACTTC; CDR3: CSAIHASAYEQYF
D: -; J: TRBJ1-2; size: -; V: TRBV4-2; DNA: TGTGCCAGCAGTCACCTTTCGGGCAACTATGGCTACACCTTC; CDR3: CASSHLSGNYGYTF
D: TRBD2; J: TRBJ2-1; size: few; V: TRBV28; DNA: TGTGCCAGCAGTTTACTATGGCTAGCGGGGTCTGAAAATGAGCAGTTCTTC; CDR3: CASSLLWLAGSENEQFF
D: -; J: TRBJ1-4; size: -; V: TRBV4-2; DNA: TGTGCCAGCAGCCATCGTGGACTGGATGAAAAACTGTTTTTT; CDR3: CASSHRGLDEKLFF
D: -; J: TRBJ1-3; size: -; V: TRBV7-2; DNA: TGTGCCAGCAGCTTAGTGACAGCTTCTGGAAACACCATATATTTT; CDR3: CASSLVTASGNTIYF
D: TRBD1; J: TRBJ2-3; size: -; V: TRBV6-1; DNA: TGTGCCAGCAACATCCGAACAGGGACAGGGCAGTATTTT; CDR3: CASNIRTGTGQYF
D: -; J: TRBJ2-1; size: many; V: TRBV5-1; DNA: TGCGCCAGCAGCATTGCCTACAATGAGCAGTTCTTC; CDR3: CASSIAYNEQFF
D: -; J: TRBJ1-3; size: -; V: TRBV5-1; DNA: TGCGCCAGCAGCCCGCTGGACCGAGCCTCTGGAAACACCATATATTTT; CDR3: CASSPLDRASGNTIYF
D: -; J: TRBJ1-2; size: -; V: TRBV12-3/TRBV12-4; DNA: TGTGCCACCACCAACTCAGGGGACGGCTACACCTTC; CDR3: CATTNSGDGYTF
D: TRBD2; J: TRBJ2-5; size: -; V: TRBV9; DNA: TGTGCCAGCAGCTATAGACTAGCGGGAGGAGAGACCCAGTACTTC; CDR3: CASSYRLAGGETQYF
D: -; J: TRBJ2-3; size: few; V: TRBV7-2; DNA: TGTGCCAGCAGCGAGGGCGGGGCTGGCAAGGGAGATACGCAGTATTTT; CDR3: CASSEGGAGKGDTQYF
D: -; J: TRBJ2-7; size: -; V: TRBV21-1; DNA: TGTGCCAGCAGCAAAGAGGGGGGGAGGAACTCCTACAATGAGCAGTACTTC; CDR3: CASSKEGGRNSYNEQYF
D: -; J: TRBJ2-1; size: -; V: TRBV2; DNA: TGTGCCAGCAGGACAGGTCCCGAAAACATTCAGTTCTTC; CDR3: CASRTGPENIQFF
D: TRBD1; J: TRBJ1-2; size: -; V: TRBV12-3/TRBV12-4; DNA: TGTGCCAGCAGTCCCGAGCCCAGGGGGTATGGCTACACCTTC; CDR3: CASSPEPRGYGYTF
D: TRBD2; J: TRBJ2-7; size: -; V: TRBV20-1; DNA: TGCAGTGCTAATACCGGGACTAGCGACCTCTACGAGCAGTACTTC; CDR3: CSANTGTSDLYEQYF
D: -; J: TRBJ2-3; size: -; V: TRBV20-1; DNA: TGCAGTGCTCCGTGGGATACGCAGTATTTT; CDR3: CSAPWDTQYF
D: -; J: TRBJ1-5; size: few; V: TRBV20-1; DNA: TGCAGTGCTAGAGGATTCGAAGGATGGAATCAGCCCCAGCATTTT; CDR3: CSARGFEGWNQPQHF